This is a list of T cell receptor beta chains from one sample in a study of blood T cell repertoires in COVID-19. Produced via immunoSEQ multiplex PCR; TCRdb's table is partial and in-frame only. The sample comprises around 260,000 clones, approximately 86% of which are singletons, and about 0.7% rests with the top ten. Sequencing input: peripheral blood. The receptors originated from a human donor in a cohort sampled during active COVID-19. Each CDR3 is given with its conserved first and last residue. A D gene is named only where the DNA matches it firmly. Not every row has a clone size; where given, it reads once, few, many or a size class.

>TRBJ2-2|TRBD2|TRBV28|16|-
CASSLSTSGVTGELFF
TGTGCCAGCAGTTTATCTACTAGCGGAGTTACCGGGGAGCTGTTTTTT
>TRBJ1-1|-|TRBV3-1/TRBV3-2|14|-
CASSPLAGGTEAFF
TGTGCCAGCAGCCCCCTGGCCGGCGGGACTGAAGCTTTCTTT
>TRBJ2-1|TRBD2|TRBV6-6|14|-
CASEELAGDNEQFF
TGTGCCAGCGAAGAACTAGCGGGAGATAATGAGCAGTTCTTC
>TRBJ2-1|-|TRBV30|19|-
CAWSSRPFPFSSSYNEQFF
TGTGCCTGGAGTTCCCGCCCATTCCCCTTCTCGAGCTCCTACAATGAGCAGTTCTTC
>TRBJ2-7|TRBD2|TRBV4-3|16|-
CASSMGLAGGGYEQYF
TGCGCCAGCAGCATGGGACTAGCGGGAGGAGGCTACGAGCAGTACTTC
>TRBJ2-7|-|TRBV15|13|-
CATAPRLASEQYF
TGTGCCACCGCCCCTCGATTAGCCAGCGAGCAGTACTTC
>TRBJ2-1|TRBD2|TRBV9|16|-
CASSRSSGGLVNEQFF
TGTGCCAGCAGCCGATCTAGCGGGGGGCTGGTCAATGAGCAGTTCTTC
>TRBJ1-2|TRBD1|TRBV2|14|-
CASSPGQGRYGYTF
TGTGCCAGCAGTCCTGGACAGGGTCGGTATGGCTACACCTTC
>TRBJ2-7|TRBD1|TRBV28|14|-
CASSATGATYEQYF
TGTGCCAGCAGTGCGACAGGGGCAACTTACGAGCAGTACTTC
>TRBJ2-7|-|TRBV9|14|-
CASSGDSNSYEQYF
TGTGCCAGCAGTGGGGACTCGAACTCCTACGAGCAGTACTTC
>TRBJ1-3|-|TRBV28|15|-
CASSPHAVSGNTIYF
TGTGCCAGCAGCCCACATGCAGTCTCTGGAAACACCATATATTTT
>TRBJ1-1|-|TRBV21-1|13|once
CATPPGGNTEAFF
TGTGCCACGCCCCCCGGGGGGAACACTGAAGCTTTCTTT
>TRBJ1-1|-|TRBV12-3/TRBV12-4|12|-
CASSLELGEAFF
TGTGCCAGCAGCCTCGAACTAGGTGAAGCTTTCTTT
>TRBJ2-3|TRBD2|TRBV7-2|17|-
CASSPQLAGGPADTQYF
TGTGCCAGCAGCCCCCAACTAGCGGGGGGGCCTGCAGATACGCAGTATTTT
>TRBJ1-4|TRBD1|TRBV7-6|16|-
CASSLLDRRFNEKLFF
TGTGCCAGCAGCTTACTGGACAGGAGGTTTAATGAAAAACTGTTTTTT
>TRBJ1-5|-|TRBV28|13|-
CATDRQHNQPQHF
TGTGCCACCGACAGGCAACACAATCAGCCCCAGCATTTT
>TRBJ2-7|TRBD2|TRBV28|16|-
CASSFGTSGSPYEQYF
TGTGCCAGCAGTTTCGGGACTAGCGGGAGTCCCTACGAGCAGTACTTC
>TRBJ1-2|TRBD1|TRBV27|15|-
CASSTRDRGFYGYTF
TGTGCCAGCAGTACCCGGGACAGGGGCTTTTATGGCTACACCTTC
>TRBJ1-3|-|TRBV7-2|16|-
CASSLRVTGSGNTIYF
TGTGCCAGCAGCTTACGGGTGACAGGCTCTGGAAACACCATATATTTT
>TRBJ2-7|-|TRBV11-2|15|-
CASSLELPGRGEQYF
TGTGCCAGCAGCTTAGAGCTGCCAGGAAGGGGCGAGCAGTACTTC
>TRBJ2-7|-|TRBV5-1|16|-
CASRISSRLSSYEQYF
TGCGCCAGCCGAATCTCTTCCAGGTTGAGCTCCTACGAGCAGTACTTC
>TRBJ1-4|-|TRBV6-6|15|few
CASSYPGFQGEKLFF
TGTGCCAGCAGTTACCCAGGCTTTCAGGGTGAAAAACTGTTTTTT
>TRBJ1-1|-|TRBV7-2|11|-
CASSEYTEAFF
TGTGCCAGCAGCGAGTACACTGAAGCTTTCTTT
>TRBJ2-7|-|TRBV4-3|14|once
CASSLRLRDYEQYF
TGCGCCAGCAGCCTCCGGTTACGGGACTACGAGCAGTACTTC
>TRBJ2-3|TRBD1|TRBV7-9|15|-
CASHTRDSDPYTQYF
TGTGCCAGCCACACTCGGGACAGTGACCCTTATACGCAGTATTTT
>TRBJ1-3|TRBD1|TRBV7-2|14|-
CASSGTGVGNTIYF
TGTGCCAGCAGCGGGACAGGGGTCGGAAACACCATATATTTT
>TRBJ1-2|-|TRBV19|15|-
CASSIVFRIHYGYTF
TGTGCCAGTAGTATAGTCTTCAGAATACACTATGGCTACACCTTC
>TRBJ1-3|-|TRBV2|15|-
CASSAQGIGGNTIYF
TGTGCCAGCAGCGCCCAGGGGATAGGAGGAAACACCATATATTTT
>TRBJ1-1|-|TRBV18|13|-
CASSPEENTEAFF
TGTGCCAGCTCACCGGAGGAAAACACTGAAGCTTTCTTT
>TRBJ2-3|-|TRBV27|13|-
CASAEVSTDTQYF
TGTGCCAGCGCTGAGGTTAGCACAGATACGCAGTATTTT
>TRBJ1-1|TRBD1|TRBV6-2/TRBV6-3|16|once
CASSSSDRAEGPEAFF
TGTGCCAGCAGCTCGAGCGACAGGGCCGAAGGCCCTGAAGCTTTCTTT
>TRBJ2-7|TRBD1|TRBV2|14|few
CASIKQGEIYEQYF
TGTGCCAGTATCAAACAGGGGGAAATATACGAGCAGTACTTC
>TRBJ2-3|TRBD2|TRBV5-4|16|once
CASTSLAGAHTDTQYF
TGTGCCAGCACCTCTCTAGCGGGGGCCCACACAGATACGCAGTATTTT
>TRBJ2-7|TRBD1|TRBV25-1|14|-
CASSMRQGANEQYF
TGTGCCAGCTCCATGAGACAGGGGGCGAATGAGCAGTACTTC